This paragraph covers one T cell receptor beta chain sequence. Its antigen remains undetermined. No much larger clone exists at a distance of one base, and base qualities are not known. This entry belongs to a study of somatic mutations in cytotoxic T cells in rheumatoid arthritis (dated by TCRdb to the late 2010s). Broadly, across the study: A FACSAria II or Sony SH800 was used to flow-sort some V beta antibody-stained T-cell populations at nearly 100% purity, and TCRB sequencing was also done on sorted V beta1+ cells. Whether expanded CD8+ T-cell clones in untreated, newly diagnosed rheumatoid arthritis carry somatic mutations was the study question, and clonality was characterized with TCRB deep sequencing. For roughly 63 rheumatoid arthritis patients and more than 15 healthy controls, TCRB deep sequencing was carried out. The median ages of the patient and control groups were essentially identical.

Sequencing of TCRB CDR3 was done on genomic DNA with the immunoSEQ assay. The study's own analysis went as follows. Analyses were restricted to productive TCRB rearrangements. Clonality was expressed as a Shannon entropy-based productive clonality index, with each clone defined by a unique TCRB CDR3 sequence. Repertoire overlap between two samples was calculated from the template counts of each clone relative to total templates per sample. V-gene usage measured by flow cytometry correlated with TCRB sequencing V-gene usage, with a Spearman r of 0.5 to 0.65. The table comes from immuneACCESS by way of TCRdb, which keeps in-frame sequences with V and J called. Part of the clones is missing from these tables; in studies checked, under half for an unresolved V gene and the rest for unknown reasons. The V and J calls and clone size are taken from that table; D and trimming were inferred from the DNA. For this sample there are tens of thousands of clones; around 80% appear just once. The top ten hold roughly 3.1% of the sample.

There are 17 amino acids in the CDR3, from cysteine to phenylalanine inclusive. Kept here is only the CDR3 DNA, which spans 51 bases and is read in frame from base 1. CDR1 and CDR2 are drawn from the germline V gene: LGHNA, YSLEER. The germline V and J ends show losses of 0 bases and 5 bases respectively, and no gene match explains 10 bases of the junction. Overall results and qualifications from the work: CD8+ clonality increased with age in patients (Spearman r ≈ 0.49) but not in healthy controls. In 8 of 65 patients the largest CD8+ clone exceeded 20% of CD8+ cells, and several identical CD8+ TCRB sequences were shared between blood and synovial fluid. It was unknown which antigens the expanded CD8+ clones targeted, and their absence from virus-specific databases did not exclude viral specificity. CD8+ T-cell clonality in rheumatoid arthritis patients was not significantly different from that in age-matched healthy controls. The slight underrepresentation of TRBV07 in patients was not corrected for multiple comparisons.

The roughly 20 healthy controls were blood donors whose buffy coats were used; they had a median age of about 59 years (range about 21-75), and 45% to 65% were female. Flow cytometry confirmed the purity of CD4+ and CD8+ cells that had been isolated by positive magnetic bead selection on an AutoMACS. Peripheral blood mononuclear cells were obtained using density gradient separation with Ficoll-Paque PLUS. DNA was extracted from CD4-enriched, CD8-enriched or PBMC samples with Nucleospin Tissue or Tissue XS kits and quantified with a Qubit 2.0 fluorometer. The rearrangement joined TRBV4-3 to TRBJ2-5; TRBD1 aligns with 9 central bases. Sequencing used CD8+ T cells sorted from blood. The TCR originated in a man in his forties in good health. The CDR3 region has the sequence CASSQDPTGGPQETQYF. The sequenced DNA: TGCGCCAGCAGCCAAGATCCTACAGGGGGCCCTCAGGAGACCCAGTACTTC.